A selection of T cell receptor beta chains follows, all from one sample in a study of T-cell memory formation after mild COVID-19. Using its own MiXCR run on the 5' RACE reads, TCRdb lists one record per CDR3 protein. The sample carries about 250,000 distinct CDR3 sequences, 15% recorded once. What was sequenced was PBMCs or a T cell subset sorted from them (not recorded which). The source is an adult woman who had mild COVID-19 (a few samples of this study predate the infection). Cell type and time point are not known. Each CDR3 is given with its conserved first and last residue. The order of the fields is D gene, clone size, J gene, V gene, CDR3 DNA, CDR3 protein. D genes are given only for firm matches. For some rows the clone size is stated as once, few or many, or as a class when expanded; others skip it.

NA	NA	TRBJ1-2	TRBV20-1	TGCAGTGCCCTCCCGCGGGACCGCGGTAATGGCTACACCTTC	CSALPRDRGNGYTF
TRBD2	NA	TRBJ2-2	TRBV6-5	TGTGCCAGCAGATTCCGACTAGCGGGCTACACCGGGGAGCTGTTTTTT	CASRFRLAGYTGELFF
NA	NA	TRBJ1-1	TRBV3-1	TGTGCCAGCAGCCAAGTGAAGTCTGAAGCTTTCTTT	CASSQVKSEAFF
TRBD1	NA	TRBJ2-5	TRBV12-3/TRBV12-4	TGTGCCAGCAGTGTGGGACAGGGTCCCCAGTACTTC	CASSVGQGPQYF
TRBD2	few	TRBJ2-4	TRBV10-3	TGTGCCATCAGATCGGGACTAGGTTCAAACATTCAGTACTTC	CAIRSGLGSNIQYF
NA	NA	TRBJ1-4	TRBV15	TGTGCCACCAGCAGAGAAGTGGGAAAACTGTTTTTT	CATSREVGKLFF
NA	few	TRBJ1-2	TRBV29-1	TGCAGCGTTGCGGCAGGGATCTATGGCTACACCTTC	CSVAAGIYGYTF
NA	few	TRBJ1-3	TRBV12-3/TRBV12-4	TGTGCCAGCAGTTTAGCAGGGATCCCCTCTGGAAACACCATATATTTT	CASSLAGIPSGNTIYF
TRBD2	NA	TRBJ2-7	TRBV5-1	TGCGCCAGCAGCTCCCTTCTAGCGGGGATGAATTACGAGCAGTACTTC	CASSSLLAGMNYEQYF
NA	NA	TRBJ2-3	TRBV5-1	TGCGCCAGCAGCTTGGAAATAGAGGAAGATACGCAGTATTTT	CASSLEIEEDTQYF
NA	NA	TRBJ1-1	TRBV10-3	TGTGCCATTGGGCGGGCGAACACTGAAGCTTTCTTT	CAIGRANTEAFF
NA	few	TRBJ2-7	TRBV6-5	TGTGCCAGCAGCCGAAAGGGGGACCGCGAGCAGTACTTC	CASSRKGDREQYF
TRBD1	few	TRBJ1-3	TRBV3-1	TGTGCCAGCAGCCAAGTCGGGACAGGGGTTGGAAACACCATATATTTT	CASSQVGTGVGNTIYF
NA	few	TRBJ2-3	TRBV11-2	TGTGCCAGCAGCTCCCGGGGTGGCACAGATACGCAGTATTTT	CASSSRGGTDTQYF
NA	NA	TRBJ1-1	TRBV7-9	TGTGCCAGCAGCTTAACAGGAGTTGAAGCTTTCTTT	CASSLTGVEAFF
TRBD1	few	TRBJ1-2	TRBV4-2	TGTGCCAGCAGCCAAGATTTGAGGACAGGGGTGAACTATGGCTACACCTTC	CASSQDLRTGVNYGYTF
NA	NA	TRBJ1-1	TRBV18	TGTGCCAGCTCACCAATCGGGGTGGGGAACACTGAAGCTTTCTTT	CASSPIGVGNTEAFF
NA	few	TRBJ1-2	TRBV20-1	TGCAGTGCTAGAGGTGGACAGTACCGCGGCTATGGCTACACCTTC	CSARGGQYRGYGYTF
NA	few	TRBJ2-1	TRBV11-2	TGTGCCAGCAGCTTACAGGCAGGGGGGTTCGATGAGCAGTTCTTC	CASSLQAGGFDEQFF
TRBD2	NA	TRBJ2-1	TRBV5-1	TGCGCCAGCAGCGCCCCTAGCGGGAGCTCCTACAATGAGCAGTTCTTC	CASSAPSGSSYNEQFF
TRBD2	NA	TRBJ2-1	TRBV20-1	TGCAGTGCCCCGGGACTAGCGGGGATCTACAATGAGCAGTTCTTC	CSAPGLAGIYNEQFF
NA	few	TRBJ2-1	TRBV6-5	TGTGCCAGTGGCGTTAACCCACTCTTACCCTACAATGAGCAGTTCTTC	CASGVNPLLPYNEQFF
NA	few	TRBJ1-1	TRBV11-2	TGTGCCAGCAGCTTAGGGGGAGGGGGTCAGATTCGGTTTACGAACACTGAAGCTTTCTTT	CASSLGGGGQIRFTNTEAFF
NA	many	TRBJ2-7	TRBV5-1	TGCGCCAGCACCCCGGGTGGGACTTCCAACTCCTACGAGCAGTACTTC	CASTPGGTSNSYEQYF
NA	few	TRBJ2-7	TRBV7-9	TGTGCCAGCAGCTTTTCCGGGGTCGGGTACGAGCAGTACTTC	CASSFSGVGYEQYF
TRBD1	NA	TRBJ1-1	TRBV2	TGTGCCAGCAACAGTCAGGGGGCGATGAACACTGAAGCTTTCTTT	CASNSQGAMNTEAFF
NA	NA	TRBJ2-3	TRBV14	TGTGCCAGCAGCCAAGAAAGGGGGACCACAGATACGCAGTATTTT	CASSQERGTTDTQYF
TRBD2	NA	TRBJ2-2	TRBV7-9	TGTGCCAGCAGCCACGGGAGGACCTCGAACACCGGGGAGCTGTTTTTT	CASSHGRTSNTGELFF